This TCR beta chain was obtained from a study of identical twins. Study-wide results and caveats: Invariant cells of the MAIT and iNKT types might have partly distorted the zero-insertion analyses. Researchers reported excess low generation probability among twin-shared out-of-frame alpha sequences.

TCRdb reprocessed the 5' RACE reads with MiXCR, giving one entry per CDR3 protein. Among hundreds of thousands of distinct CDR3 sequences listed, around 5.7% were seen once. As regards this clonotype: Its antigen remains unknown.

Trimming left V 4 bases short and J 5 bases short, with 8 bases between. In germline, CDR1 is SQVTM, CDR2 ANQGSEA. This CDR3 contains 12 residues. The chain has TRBV29-1 and TRBJ2-2; possible D gene TRBD1, 5 bases. The TCR sequence derives from a man between 18 and 29 years old in good health. The source material was naive T cells sorted from blood. DNA of the CDR3: TGCAGCGTTGTGGACAAGACCGGGGAGCTGTTTTTT. Protein: CSVVDKTGELFF.